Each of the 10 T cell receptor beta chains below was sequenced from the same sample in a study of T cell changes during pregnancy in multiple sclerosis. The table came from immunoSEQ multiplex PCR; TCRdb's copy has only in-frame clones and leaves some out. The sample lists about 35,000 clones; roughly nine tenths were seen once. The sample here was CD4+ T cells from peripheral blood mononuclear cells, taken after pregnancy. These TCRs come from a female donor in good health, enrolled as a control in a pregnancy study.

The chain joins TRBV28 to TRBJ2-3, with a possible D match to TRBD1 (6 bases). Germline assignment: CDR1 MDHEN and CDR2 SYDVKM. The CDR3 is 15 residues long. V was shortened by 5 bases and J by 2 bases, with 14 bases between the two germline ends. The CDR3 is CASSRQGGNTDTQYF. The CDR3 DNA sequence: TGTGCCAGCAGTCGCCAAGGGGGAAACACAGATACGCAGTATTTT.

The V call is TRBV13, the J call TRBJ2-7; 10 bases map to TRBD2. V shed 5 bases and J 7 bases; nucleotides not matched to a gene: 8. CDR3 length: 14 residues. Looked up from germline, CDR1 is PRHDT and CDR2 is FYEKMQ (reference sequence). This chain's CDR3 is CASSGASGSEEQYF. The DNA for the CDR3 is TGTGCCAGCAGCGGTGCTAGCGGGAGTGAAGAGCAGTACTTC.

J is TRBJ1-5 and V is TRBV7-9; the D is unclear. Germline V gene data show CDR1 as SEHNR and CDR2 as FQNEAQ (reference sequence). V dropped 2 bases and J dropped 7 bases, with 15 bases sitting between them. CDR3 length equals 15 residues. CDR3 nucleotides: TGTGCCAGCAGCTTAAACGTGGGCCCCCGGCAGCCCCAGCATTTT. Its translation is CASSLNVGPRQPQHF.

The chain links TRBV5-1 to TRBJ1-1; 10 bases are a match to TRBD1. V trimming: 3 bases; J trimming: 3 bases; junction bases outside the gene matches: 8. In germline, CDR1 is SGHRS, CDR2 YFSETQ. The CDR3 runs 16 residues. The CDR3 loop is CASSSGTGVRDTEAFF. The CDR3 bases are TGCGCCAGCAGCTCCGGGACAGGGGTAAGAGACACTGAAGCTTTCTTT.

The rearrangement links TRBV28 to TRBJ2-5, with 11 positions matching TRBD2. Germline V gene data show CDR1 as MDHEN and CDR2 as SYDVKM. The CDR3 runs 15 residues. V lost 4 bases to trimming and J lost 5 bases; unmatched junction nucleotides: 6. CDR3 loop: CASSSIAGGRETQYF. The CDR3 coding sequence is TGTGCCAGCAGTTCGATAGCGGGAGGGAGGGAGACCCAGTACTTC.

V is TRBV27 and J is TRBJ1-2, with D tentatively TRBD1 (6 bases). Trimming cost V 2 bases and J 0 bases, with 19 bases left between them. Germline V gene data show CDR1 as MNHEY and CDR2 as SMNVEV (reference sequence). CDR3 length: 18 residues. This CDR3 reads CASSLAPGVGGANYGYTF. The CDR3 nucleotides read TGTGCCAGCAGTTTAGCCCCAGGGGTTGGGGGGGCTAACTATGGCTACACCTTC.

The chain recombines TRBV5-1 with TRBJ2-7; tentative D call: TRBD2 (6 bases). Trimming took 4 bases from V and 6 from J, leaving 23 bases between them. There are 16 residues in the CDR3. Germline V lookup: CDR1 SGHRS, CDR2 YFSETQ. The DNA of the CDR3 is TGCGCCAGCAGCACGGATTCGGGGGTGCGGTTCGCCGAGCAGTACTTC. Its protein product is CASSTDSGVRFAEQYF.

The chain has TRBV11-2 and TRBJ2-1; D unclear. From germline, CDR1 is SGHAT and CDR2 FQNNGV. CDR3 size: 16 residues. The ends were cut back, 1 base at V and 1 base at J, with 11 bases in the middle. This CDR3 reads CASSLGLSASYNEQFF. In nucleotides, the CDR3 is TGTGCCAGCAGCTTAGGACTCAGCGCATCCTACAATGAGCAGTTCTTC.

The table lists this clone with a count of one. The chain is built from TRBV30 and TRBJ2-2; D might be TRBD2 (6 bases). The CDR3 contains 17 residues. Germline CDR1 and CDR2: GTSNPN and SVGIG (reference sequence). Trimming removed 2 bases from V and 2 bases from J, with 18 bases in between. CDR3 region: CAWSKGRGLPNTGELFF. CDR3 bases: TGTGCCTGGAGTAAAGGAAGGGGACTCCCAAACACCGGGGAGCTGTTTTTT.

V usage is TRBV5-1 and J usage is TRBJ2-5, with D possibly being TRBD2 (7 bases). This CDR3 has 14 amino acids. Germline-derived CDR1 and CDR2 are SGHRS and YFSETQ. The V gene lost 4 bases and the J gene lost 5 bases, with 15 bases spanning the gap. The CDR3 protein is CASSGGAVGETQYF. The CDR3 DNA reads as TGCGCCAGCAGCGGGGGGGCTGTTGGGGAGACCCAGTACTTC.